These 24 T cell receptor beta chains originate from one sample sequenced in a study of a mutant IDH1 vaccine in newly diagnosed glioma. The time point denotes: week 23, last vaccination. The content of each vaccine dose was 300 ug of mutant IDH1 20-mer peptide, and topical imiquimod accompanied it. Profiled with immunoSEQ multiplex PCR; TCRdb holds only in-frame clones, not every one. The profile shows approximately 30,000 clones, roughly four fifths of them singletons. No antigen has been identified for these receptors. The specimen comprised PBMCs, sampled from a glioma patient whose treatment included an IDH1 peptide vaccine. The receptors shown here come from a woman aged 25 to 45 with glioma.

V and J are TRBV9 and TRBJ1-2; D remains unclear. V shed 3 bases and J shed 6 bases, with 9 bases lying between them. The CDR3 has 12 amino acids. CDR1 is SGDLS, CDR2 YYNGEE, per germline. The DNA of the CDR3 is TGTGCCAGCAGCGCCAGCAGCCATGGCTACACCTTC. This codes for CASSASSHGYTF.

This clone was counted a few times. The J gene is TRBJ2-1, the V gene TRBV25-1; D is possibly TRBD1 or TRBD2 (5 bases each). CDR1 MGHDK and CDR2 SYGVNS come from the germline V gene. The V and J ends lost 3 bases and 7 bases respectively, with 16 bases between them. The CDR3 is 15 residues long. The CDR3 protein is CASSDPGRLGNEQFF. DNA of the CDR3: TGTGCCAGCAGTGATCCGGGACGCCTAGGGAATGAGCAGTTCTTC. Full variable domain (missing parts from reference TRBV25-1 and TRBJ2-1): EADIYQTPRYLVIGTGKKITLECSQTMGHDKMYWYQQDPGMELHLIHYSYGVNSTEKGDLSSESTVSRIRTEHFPLTLESARPSHTSQYLCASSDPGRLGNEQFFGPGTRLTVL.

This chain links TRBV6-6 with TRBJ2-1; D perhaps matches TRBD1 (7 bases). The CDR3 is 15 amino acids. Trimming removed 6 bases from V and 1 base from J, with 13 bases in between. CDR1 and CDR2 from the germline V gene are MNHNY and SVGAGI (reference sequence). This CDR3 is CASSPQGGSYNEQFF. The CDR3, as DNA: TGTGCCAGCAGCCCCCAGGGGGGATCCTACAATGAGCAGTTCTTC.

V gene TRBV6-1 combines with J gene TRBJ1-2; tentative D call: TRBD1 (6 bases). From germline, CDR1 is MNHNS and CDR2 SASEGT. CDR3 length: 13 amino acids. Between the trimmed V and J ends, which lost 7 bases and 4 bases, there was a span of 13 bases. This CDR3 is CASTSQGPYGYTF. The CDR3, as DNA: TGTGCCAGCACCTCCCAGGGGCCCTATGGCTACACCTTC.

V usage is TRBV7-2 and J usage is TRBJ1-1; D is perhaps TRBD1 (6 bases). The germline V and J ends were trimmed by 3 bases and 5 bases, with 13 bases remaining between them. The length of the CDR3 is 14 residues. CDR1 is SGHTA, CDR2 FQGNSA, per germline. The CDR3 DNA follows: TGTGCCAGCAGCTTTCGGGTCCAGGGGACTGAAGCTTTCTTT. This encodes CASSFRVQGTEAFF. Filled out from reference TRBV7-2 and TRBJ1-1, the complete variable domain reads GAGVSQSPSNKVTEKGKDVELRCDPISGHTALYWYRQSLGQGLEFLIYFQGNSAPDKSGLPSDRFSAERTGGSVSTLTIQRTQQEDSAVYLCASSFRVQGTEAFFGQGTRLTVV.

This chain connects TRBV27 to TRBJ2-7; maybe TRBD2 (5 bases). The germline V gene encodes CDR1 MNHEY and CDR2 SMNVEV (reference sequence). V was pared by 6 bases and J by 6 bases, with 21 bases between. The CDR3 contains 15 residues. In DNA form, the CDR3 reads TGTGCCAGCAGACCCTTGTCGGGATCCCCCTTCGAGCAGTACTTC. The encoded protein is CASRPLSGSPFEQYF.

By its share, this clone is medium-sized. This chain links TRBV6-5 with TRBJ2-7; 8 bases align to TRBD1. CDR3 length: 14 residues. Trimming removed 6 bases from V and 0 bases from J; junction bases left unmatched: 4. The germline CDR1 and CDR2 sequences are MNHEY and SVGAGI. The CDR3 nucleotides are TGTGCCAGCAGGCGGACAGGGACCTCCTACGAGCAGTACTTC. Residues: CASRRTGTSYEQYF.

Here the CDR3 reads CASSEGVETQYF. The CDR3 bases are TGTGCCAGCAGTGAAGGGGTGGAGACCCAGTACTTC. V usage is TRBV2 and J usage is TRBJ2-5; D gene unclear. The V end was cut by 1 base, the J end by 5 bases, with 5 bases between. In germline, CDR1 is SNHLY, CDR2 FYNNEI. The CDR3 is 12 amino acids.

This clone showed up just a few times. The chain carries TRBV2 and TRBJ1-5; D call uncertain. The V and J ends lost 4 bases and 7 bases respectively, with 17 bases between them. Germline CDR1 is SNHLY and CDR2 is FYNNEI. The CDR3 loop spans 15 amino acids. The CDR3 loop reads CASSVPGVLRQPQHF. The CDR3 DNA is TGTGCCAGCAGTGTGCCCGGAGTCCTGAGGCAGCCCCAGCATTTT.

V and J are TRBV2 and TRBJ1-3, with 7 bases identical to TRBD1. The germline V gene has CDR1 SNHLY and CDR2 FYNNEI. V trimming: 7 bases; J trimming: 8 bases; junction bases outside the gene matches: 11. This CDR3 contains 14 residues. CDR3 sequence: CASTKGTVEDTIYF. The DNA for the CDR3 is TGTGCCAGCACCAAGGGGACAGTCGAGGACACCATATATTTT.

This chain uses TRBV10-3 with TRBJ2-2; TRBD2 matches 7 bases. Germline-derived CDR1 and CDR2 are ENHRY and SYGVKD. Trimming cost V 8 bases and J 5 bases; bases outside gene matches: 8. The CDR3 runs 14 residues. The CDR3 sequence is CAIGREGGTGELFF. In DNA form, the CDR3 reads TGTGCCATCGGTCGCGAGGGAGGGACCGGGGAGCTGTTTTTT.

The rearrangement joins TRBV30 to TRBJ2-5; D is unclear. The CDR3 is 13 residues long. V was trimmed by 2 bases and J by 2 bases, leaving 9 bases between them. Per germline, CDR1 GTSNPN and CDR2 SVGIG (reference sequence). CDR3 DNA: TGTGCCTGGAGTACCAACTGGCAAGAGACCCAGTACTTC. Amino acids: CAWSTNWQETQYF.

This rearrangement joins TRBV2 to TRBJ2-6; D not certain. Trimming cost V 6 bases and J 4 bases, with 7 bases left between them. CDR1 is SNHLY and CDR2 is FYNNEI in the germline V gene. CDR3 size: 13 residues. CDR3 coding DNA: TGTGCCAGCAGGCAGGACGGGGCCAACGTCCTGACTTTC. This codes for CASRQDGANVLTF.

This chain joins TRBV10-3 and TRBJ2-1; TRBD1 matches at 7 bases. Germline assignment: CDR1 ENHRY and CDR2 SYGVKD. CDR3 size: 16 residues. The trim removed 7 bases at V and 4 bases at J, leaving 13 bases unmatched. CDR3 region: CAIMDDRATNYNEQFF. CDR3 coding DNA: TGTGCCATCATGGACGACAGGGCGACAAATTACAATGAGCAGTTCTTC.

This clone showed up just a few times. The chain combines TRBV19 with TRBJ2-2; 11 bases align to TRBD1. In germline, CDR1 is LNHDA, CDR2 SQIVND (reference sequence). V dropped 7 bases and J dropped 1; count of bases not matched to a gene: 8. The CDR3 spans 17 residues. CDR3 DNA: TGTGCCAGTAACCGGGACAGGGGGAATTGGAACACCGGGGAGCTGTTTTTT. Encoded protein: CASNRDRGNWNTGELFF.

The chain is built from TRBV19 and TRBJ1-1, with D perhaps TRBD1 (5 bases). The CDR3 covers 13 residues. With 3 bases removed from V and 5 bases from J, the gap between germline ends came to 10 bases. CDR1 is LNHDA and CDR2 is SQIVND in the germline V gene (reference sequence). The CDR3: CASSIGAVTEAFF. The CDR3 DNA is TGTGCCAGTAGTATCGGGGCAGTAACTGAAGCTTTCTTT.

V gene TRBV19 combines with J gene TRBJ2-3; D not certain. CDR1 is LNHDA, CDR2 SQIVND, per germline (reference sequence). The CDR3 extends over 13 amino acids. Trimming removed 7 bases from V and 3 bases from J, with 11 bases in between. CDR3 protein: CASTQVGTDTQYF. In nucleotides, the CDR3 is TGTGCCAGTACTCAGGTTGGGACAGATACGCAGTATTTT.

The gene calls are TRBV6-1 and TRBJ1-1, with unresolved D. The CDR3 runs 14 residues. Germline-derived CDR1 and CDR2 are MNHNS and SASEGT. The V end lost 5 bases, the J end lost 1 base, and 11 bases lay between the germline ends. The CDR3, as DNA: TGTGCCAGCAGTCCGACACCCAAGAACACTGAAGCTTTCTTT. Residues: CASSPTPKNTEAFF.

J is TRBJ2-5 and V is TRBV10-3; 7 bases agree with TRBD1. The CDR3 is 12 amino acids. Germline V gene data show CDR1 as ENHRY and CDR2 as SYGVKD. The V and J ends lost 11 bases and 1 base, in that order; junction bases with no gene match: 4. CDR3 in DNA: TGTGCCTCCCGACAGGGCCAAGAGACCCAGTACTTC. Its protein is CASRQGQETQYF.

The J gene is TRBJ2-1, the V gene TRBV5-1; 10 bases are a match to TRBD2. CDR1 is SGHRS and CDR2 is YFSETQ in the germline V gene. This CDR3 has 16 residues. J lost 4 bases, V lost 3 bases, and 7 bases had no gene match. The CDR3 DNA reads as TGCGCCAGCAGCTCCCTAGCGGGGGCCAATTACAATGAGCAGTTCTTC. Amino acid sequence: CASSSLAGANYNEQFF.

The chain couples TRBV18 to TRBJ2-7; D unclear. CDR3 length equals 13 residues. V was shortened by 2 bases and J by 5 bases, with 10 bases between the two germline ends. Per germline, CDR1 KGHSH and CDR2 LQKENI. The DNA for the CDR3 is TGTGCCAGCTCACCAACCCCGGTACACGAGCAGTACTTC. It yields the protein CASSPTPVHEQYF.

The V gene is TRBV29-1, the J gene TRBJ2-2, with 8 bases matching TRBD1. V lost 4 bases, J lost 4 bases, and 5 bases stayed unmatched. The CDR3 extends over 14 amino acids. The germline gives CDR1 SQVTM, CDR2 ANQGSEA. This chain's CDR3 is CSVVDRGSTGELFF. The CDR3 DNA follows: TGCAGCGTTGTCGACAGGGGAAGCACCGGGGAGCTGTTTTTT.

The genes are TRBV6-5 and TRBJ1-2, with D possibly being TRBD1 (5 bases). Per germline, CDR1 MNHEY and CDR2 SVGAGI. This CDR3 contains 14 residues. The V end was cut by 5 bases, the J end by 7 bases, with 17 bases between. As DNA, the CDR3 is TGTGCCAGCAGTCGCCTTGGGGGGGAGAGTGGCTACACCTTC. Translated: CASSRLGGESGYTF.

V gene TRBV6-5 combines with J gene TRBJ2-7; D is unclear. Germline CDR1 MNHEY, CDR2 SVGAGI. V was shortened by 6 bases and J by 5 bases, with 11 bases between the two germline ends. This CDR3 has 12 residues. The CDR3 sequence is CASSRVDHEQYF. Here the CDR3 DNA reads TGTGCCAGCAGCCGGGTTGACCACGAGCAGTACTTC.